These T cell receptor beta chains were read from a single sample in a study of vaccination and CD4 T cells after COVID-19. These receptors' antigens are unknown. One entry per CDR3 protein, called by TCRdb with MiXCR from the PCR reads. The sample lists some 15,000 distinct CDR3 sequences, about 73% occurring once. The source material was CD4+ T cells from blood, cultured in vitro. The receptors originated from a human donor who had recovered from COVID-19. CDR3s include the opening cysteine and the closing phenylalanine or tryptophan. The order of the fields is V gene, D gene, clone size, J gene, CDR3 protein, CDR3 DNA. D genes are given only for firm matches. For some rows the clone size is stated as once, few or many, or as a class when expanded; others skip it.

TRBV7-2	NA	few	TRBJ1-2	CASSRGGTNYTF	TGTGCCAGCAGCCGAGGGGGGACTAACTACACCTTC
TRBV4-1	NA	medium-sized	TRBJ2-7	CASSQDLPIRLPYEQYF	TGCGCCAGCAGCCAAGATCTCCCTATAAGACTCCCCTACGAGCAGTACTTC
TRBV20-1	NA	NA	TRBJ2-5	CSALTIRGRSIETQYF	TGCAGTGCTCTAACAATTAGGGGACGGTCCATAGAGACCCAGTACTTC
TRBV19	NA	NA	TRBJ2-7	CASSSRIGGSYEQYF	TGTGCCAGTAGTTCGCGGATAGGGGGTTCCTACGAGCAGTACTTC
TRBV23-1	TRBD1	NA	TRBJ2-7	CASSYRGYEQYF	TGCGCCAGCAGTTACAGGGGGTACGAGCAGTACTTC
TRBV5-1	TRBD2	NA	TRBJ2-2	CASTWTSGSPNTGELFF	TGCGCCAGCACCTGGACTAGCGGGAGTCCCAACACCGGGGAGCTGTTTTTT
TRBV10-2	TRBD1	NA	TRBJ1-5	CASSRDRGQPQHF	TGCGCCAGCAGTCGGGACAGGGGCCAGCCCCAGCATTTT
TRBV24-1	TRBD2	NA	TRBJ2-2	CATQGLDGTGELFF	TGTGCCACCCAGGGACTAGATGGCACCGGGGAGCTGTTTTTT
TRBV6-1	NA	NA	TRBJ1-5	CASSTSNQPQHF	TGTGCCAGCAGTACCAGCAATCAGCCCCAGCATTTT
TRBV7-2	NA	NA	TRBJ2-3	CASSLGVGVQTDTQYF	TGTGCCAGCAGCTTAGGGGTAGGGGTTCAAACAGATACGCAGTACTTT
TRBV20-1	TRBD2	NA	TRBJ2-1	CSARASSGRWDEQFF	TGCAGTGCTAGAGCGTCTAGCGGGAGATGGGATGAGCAGTTCTTC
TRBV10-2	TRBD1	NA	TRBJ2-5	CASSESGGQGQKTQYF	TGCGCCAGCAGTGAGTCAGGGGGACAGGGACAAAAGACCCAGTACTTC
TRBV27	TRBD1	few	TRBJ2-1	CASSLGDSSYNEQFF	TGTGCCAGCAGTTTAGGGGACAGCTCCTACAATGAGCAGTTCTTC
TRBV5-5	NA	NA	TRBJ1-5	CASSLKRNQPQHF	TGTGCCAGCAGCTTGAAACGAAATCAGCCCCAGCATTTT
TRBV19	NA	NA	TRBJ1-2	CASTLLRLGRDLEGYTF	TGTGCCAGTACTCTCCTACGTTTGGGGAGGGACTTAGAAGGCTACACCTTC
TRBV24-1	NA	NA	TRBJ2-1	CATRRNNEQFF	TGTGCCACCCGCAGGAACAATGAGCAGTTCTTC
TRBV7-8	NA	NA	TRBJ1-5	CASSLDQIQGRQPQHF	TGTGCCAGCAGCTTGGACCAGATACAGGGCCGACAGCCCCAGCATTTT
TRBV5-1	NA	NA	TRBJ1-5	CASSLGGADQPQHF	TGCGCCAGCAGCTTGGGAGGGGCGGATCAGCCCCAGCATTTT
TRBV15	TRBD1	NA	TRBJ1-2	CATSWTGTYGYTF	TGTGCCACCAGCTGGACAGGGACCTATGGCTACACCTTC
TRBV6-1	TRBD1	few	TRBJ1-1	CASSGQINTEAFF	TGTGCCAGCTCGGGACAGATAAACACTGAAGCTTTCTTT
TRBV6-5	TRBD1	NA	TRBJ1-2	CASSSQQGGGYTF	TGTGCCAGCAGTTCGCAACAGGGGGGGGGCTACACCTTC
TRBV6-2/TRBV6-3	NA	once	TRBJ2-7	CASSSSGGGTYEQYF	TGTGCCAGCAGTTCCTCGGGGGGCGGAACCTACGAGCAGTACTTC
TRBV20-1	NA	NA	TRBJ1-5	CSASLRGFQPQHF	TGCAGTGCTAGTCTCAGGGGATTTCAGCCCCAGCATTTT
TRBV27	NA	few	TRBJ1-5	CASSFEAQPQHF	TGTGCCAGCAGTTTCGAAGCTCAGCCCCAGCATTTT
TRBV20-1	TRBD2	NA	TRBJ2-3	CSAPGTRGGTQYF	TGCAGTGCTCCCGGGACTAGAGGGGGTACGCAGTATTTT
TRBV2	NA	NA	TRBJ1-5	CASSGVSPNQPQHF	TGTGCCAGCAGTGGGGTCAGCCCAAATCAGCCCCAGCATTTT